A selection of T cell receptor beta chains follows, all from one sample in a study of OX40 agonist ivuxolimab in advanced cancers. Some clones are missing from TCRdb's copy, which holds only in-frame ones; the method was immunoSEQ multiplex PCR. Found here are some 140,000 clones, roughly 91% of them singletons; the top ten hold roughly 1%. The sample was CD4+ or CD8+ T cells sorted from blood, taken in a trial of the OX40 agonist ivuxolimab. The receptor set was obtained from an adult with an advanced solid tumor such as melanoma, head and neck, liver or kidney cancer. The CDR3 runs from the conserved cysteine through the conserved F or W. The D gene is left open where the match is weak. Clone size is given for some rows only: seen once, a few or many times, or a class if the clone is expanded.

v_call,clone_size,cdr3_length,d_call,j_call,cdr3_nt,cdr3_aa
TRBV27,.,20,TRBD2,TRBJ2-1,TGTGCCAGCAGTTTCCAGCCGCCGGGACTAGCGGGAGCTGGAGACAATGAGCAGTTCTTC,CASSFQPPGLAGAGDNEQFF
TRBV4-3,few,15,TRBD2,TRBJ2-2,TGCGCCAGCAGCCCACCGGGAGGGGGAAGCCGGGAGCTGTTTTTT,CASSPPGGGSRELFF
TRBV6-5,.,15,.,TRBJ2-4,TGTGCCAGCAGTTACACATACCTAGCCAAAAACATTCAGTACTTC,CASSYTYLAKNIQYF
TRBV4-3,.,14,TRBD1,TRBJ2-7,TGCGCCAGCAGCCAAATAGGGGGCTTCGACGAGCAGTACTTC,CASSQIGGFDEQYF
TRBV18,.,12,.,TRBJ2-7,TGTGCCAGCTCACGTGACGCCTACGAGCAGTACTTC,CASSRDAYEQYF
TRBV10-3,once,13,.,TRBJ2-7,TGTGCCATCAGTAAACCGGACACCCACGAGCAGTACTTC,CAISKPDTHEQYF
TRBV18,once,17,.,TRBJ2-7,TGTGCCAGCTCACCCCAAAGACCGGGACGCATAACCTACGAGCAGTACTTC,CASSPQRPGRITYEQYF
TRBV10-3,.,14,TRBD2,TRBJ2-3,TGTGCCATCAGGAGTAGCGGGAGCGGTGATACGCAGTATTTT,CAIRSSGSGDTQYF
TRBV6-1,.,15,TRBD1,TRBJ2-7,TGTGCCAGCAGTGAATCAGGGGGAGCAGCTGGCGAGCAGTACTTC,CASSESGGAAGEQYF
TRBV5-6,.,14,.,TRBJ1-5,TGTGCCAGCAGTACTCCCGGATCCGGTCAGCCCCAGCATTTT,CASSTPGSGQPQHF
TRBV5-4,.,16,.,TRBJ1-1,TGTGCCAGCAGACCTACCACCAACACAGGTAACACTGAAGCTTTCTTT,CASRPTTNTGNTEAFF
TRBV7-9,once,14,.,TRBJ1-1,TGTGCCAGCACCCTAACTCACCTGAGAATAGAAGCTTTCTTT,CASTLTHLRIEAFF
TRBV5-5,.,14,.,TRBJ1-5,TGTGCCAGCAGCTTGGGTAGGGGCGGTCAGCCCCAGCATTTT,CASSLGRGGQPQHF
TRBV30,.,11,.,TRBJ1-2,TGTGCCTGGAGTTCTCGGTTTGGCTACACCTTC,CAWSSRFGYTF
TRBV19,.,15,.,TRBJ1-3,TGTGCCAGTAGTACCCGGTCCCGTTCTGGAAACACCATATATTTT,CASSTRSRSGNTIYF
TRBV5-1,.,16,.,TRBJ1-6,TGCGCCAGCAGCTTGTCAGGCGGTGCTTTAGGATCACCCCTCCACTTT,CASSLSGGALGSPLHF
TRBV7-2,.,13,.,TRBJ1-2,TGTGCCAGCAGCTTAGACGCCGATTATGGCTACACCTTC,CASSLDADYGYTF
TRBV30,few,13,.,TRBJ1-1,TGTGCCTGGAGTGTACGGACAGCTGACCAAGCTTTCTTT,CAWSVRTADQAFF
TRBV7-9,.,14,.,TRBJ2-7,TGTGCCAGCAGCTTAGTGGGGCCCTCCTTCGAGCAGTACTTC,CASSLVGPSFEQYF
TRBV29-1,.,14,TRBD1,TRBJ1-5,TGCAGCCCCAGGGGGGGGGTAAGAAATCAGCCCCAGCATTTT,CSPRGGVRNQPQHF
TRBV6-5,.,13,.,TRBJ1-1,TGTGCCAGCAGCCGGGGGAGGCCAGTAGCGGCTTTCTTT,CASSRGRPVAAFF
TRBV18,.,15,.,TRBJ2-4,TGTGCCAGCTCACCACCGGGACTAGCCAAAAACATTCAGTACTTC,CASSPPGLAKNIQYF
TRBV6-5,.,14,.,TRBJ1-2,TGTGCCAGCAGAACTAGGCGGGGGGACTATGGCTACACCTTC,CASRTRRGDYGYTF
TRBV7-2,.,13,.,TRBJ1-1,TGTGCCAGCAGCTTGGGGGGAGGCACTGAAGCTTTCTTT,CASSLGGGTEAFF
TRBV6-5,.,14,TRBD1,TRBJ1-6,TGTGCCAGCAGCCGGACAGGGGGTCGGTCACCCCTCCACTTT,CASSRTGGRSPLHF
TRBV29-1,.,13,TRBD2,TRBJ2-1,TGCAGCGTTCCCGGGACTAGCCCCGATGAGCAGTTCTTC,CSVPGTSPDEQFF
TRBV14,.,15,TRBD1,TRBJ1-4,TGTGCCAGCAGCCAACTCCGGGACAGGGGGCAGGAACTGTTTTTT,CASSQLRDRGQELFF
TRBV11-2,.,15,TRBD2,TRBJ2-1,TGTGCCAGTGTCCCGGGGGGGAAGTCCTACAATGAGCAGTTCTTC,CASVPGGKSYNEQFF
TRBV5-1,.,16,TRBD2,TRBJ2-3,TGCGCCAGCAGCTTCCTGACTAGCGGGAGCGCAGATACGCAGTATTTT,CASSFLTSGSADTQYF
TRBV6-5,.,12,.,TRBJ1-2,TGTGCCAGCAGTTATTCGACTGGGGGCTACACCTTC,CASSYSTGGYTF
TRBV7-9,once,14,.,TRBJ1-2,TGTGCCAGCAGCTTAAGGGAAAGGGCTGGAGGCTACACCTTC,CASSLRERAGGYTF
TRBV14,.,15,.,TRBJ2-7,TGTGCCAGCAGCCAATACCTAGCATTGGCCCACGAGCAGTACTTC,CASSQYLALAHEQYF
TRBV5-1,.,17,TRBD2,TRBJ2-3,TGCGCCAGCAGCTTGTTGGGGACTAGCGGGGGCACAGATACGCAGTATTTT,CASSLLGTSGGTDTQYF
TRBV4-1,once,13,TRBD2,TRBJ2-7,TGCGCCAGCAGCCAAGTGGGCGGGGGCGAGCAGTACTTC,CASSQVGGGEQYF
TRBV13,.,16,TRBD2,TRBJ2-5,TGTGCCAGCAGCCATAAGACTAGCGCGGGGGTTCGGGCCCAGTACTTC,CASSHKTSAGVRAQYF
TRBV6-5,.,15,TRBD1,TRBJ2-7,TGTGCCAGCAGTGTCCGGGACAGGGGCCCCTACGAGCAGTACTTC,CASSVRDRGPYEQYF
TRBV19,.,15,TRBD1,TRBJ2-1,TGTGCCTCTAAGAAATGGCAGGGGGCCGCAGATGAGCAGTTCTTC,CASKKWQGAADEQFF
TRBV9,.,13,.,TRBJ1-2,TGTGCCAGCAGCGTAGAGGGGCGGGGTGGCTACACCTTC,CASSVEGRGGYTF
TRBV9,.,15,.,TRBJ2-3,TGTGCCAGCAGCCAATTTCCCGTATACACAGATACGCAGTATTTT,CASSQFPVYTDTQYF
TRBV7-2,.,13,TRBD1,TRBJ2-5,TGTGCCAGCAGCCAAGATAACAGGGGGACCCAGTACTTC,CASSQDNRGTQYF
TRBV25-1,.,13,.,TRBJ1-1,TGTGCCAGCAGTGGATTACGGGACACTGAAGCTTTCTTT,CASSGLRDTEAFF
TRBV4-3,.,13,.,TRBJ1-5,TGCGCCAGCAGAGGGGGGGCAAATCAGCCCCAGCATTTT,CASRGGANQPQHF
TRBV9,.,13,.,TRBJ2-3,TGTGCCAGCAGCGTAGAGGCGACAGATACGCAGTATTTT,CASSVEATDTQYF
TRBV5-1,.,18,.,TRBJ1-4,TGCGCCAGCAGCTACCGGGACAAAGGTCCTGCAACTAATGAAAAACTGTTTTTT,CASSYRDKGPATNEKLFF
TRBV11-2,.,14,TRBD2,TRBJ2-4,TGTGCCAGCAGGGCGACTAGCGGAAAAAACATTCAGTACTTC,CASRATSGKNIQYF
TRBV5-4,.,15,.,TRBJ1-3,TGTGCCAGCACCATTGGGGGAGGAGCTGGAAACACCATATATTTT,CASTIGGGAGNTIYF
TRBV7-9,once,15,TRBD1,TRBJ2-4,TGTGCCAGCAGCGGGACAGGGCTAGCCAAAAACATTCAGTACTTC,CASSGTGLAKNIQYF
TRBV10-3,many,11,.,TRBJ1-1,TGTGCCATCAAAGAGAACACTGAAGCTTTCTTT,CAIKENTEAFF